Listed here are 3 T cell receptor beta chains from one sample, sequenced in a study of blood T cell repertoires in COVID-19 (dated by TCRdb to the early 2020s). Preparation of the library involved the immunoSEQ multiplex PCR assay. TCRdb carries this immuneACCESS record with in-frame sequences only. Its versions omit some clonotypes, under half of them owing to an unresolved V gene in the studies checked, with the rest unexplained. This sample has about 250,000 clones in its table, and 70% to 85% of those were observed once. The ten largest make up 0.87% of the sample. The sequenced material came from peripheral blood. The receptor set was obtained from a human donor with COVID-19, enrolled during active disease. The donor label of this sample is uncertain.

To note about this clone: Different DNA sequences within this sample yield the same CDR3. The CDR3 loop reads CASSIGQGSYNEQFF. CDR3 coding DNA: TGTGCCAGTAGTATTGGGCAGGGGAGCTACAATGAGCAGTTCTTC. The chain is built from TRBV19 and TRBJ2-1, with a tentative D call TRBD1 (6 bases). CDR1 and CDR2 (germline): LNHDA, SQIVND (reference sequence). V was shortened by 3 bases and J by 3 bases, with 12 bases between the two germline ends. The CDR3 covers 15 residues.

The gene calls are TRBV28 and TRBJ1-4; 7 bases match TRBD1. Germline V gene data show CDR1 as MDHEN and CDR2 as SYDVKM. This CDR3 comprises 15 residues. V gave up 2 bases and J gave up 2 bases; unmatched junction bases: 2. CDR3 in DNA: TGTGCCAGCAGTTTAGAGGGACAGACTAATGAAAAACTGTTTTTT. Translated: CASSLEGQTNEKLFF.

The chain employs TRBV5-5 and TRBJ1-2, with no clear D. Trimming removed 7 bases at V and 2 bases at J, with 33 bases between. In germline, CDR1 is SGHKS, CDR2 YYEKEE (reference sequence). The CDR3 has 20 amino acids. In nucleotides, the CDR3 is TGTGCCAGCTTACCTCTAGCCGGGGTGCAAGTACTCGCCTCCAACTATGGCTACACCTTC. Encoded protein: CASLPLAGVQVLASNYGYTF.